Listed below are T cell receptor beta chains from one sample, sequenced in a study of T-cell memory formation after mild COVID-19. MiXCR, applied by TCRdb to the 5' RACE reads, yields one record per CDR3 protein. In the table there are a few hundred thousand distinct CDR3 sequences, 16% of which are singletons. Sequences were obtained from PBMCs or a T cell subset sorted from them (not recorded which). The receptors were gathered from a young man who had mild COVID-19 (a few samples of this study predate the infection). Cell type and time point are not known. The CDR3 runs from the conserved cysteine through the conserved F or W. A D gene is named only where the DNA matches it firmly. Part of the rows lack a size; the others show once, few, many or a class for expanded clones.

clone size	V gene	J gene	D gene	CDR3 DNA	CDR3 protein
NA	TRBV5-1	TRBJ2-7	NA	TGCGCCAGCAGCTTGGTAGGGACCTTTTCCGAGCAGTACTTC	CASSLVGTFSEQYF
few	TRBV5-1	TRBJ2-2	NA	TGCGCCAGCAGCTTGGAGGCGACACGTAACACCGGGGAGCTGTTTTTT	CASSLEATRNTGELFF
few	TRBV6-5	TRBJ2-3	NA	TGTGCCAGCAGTTACTACCGGGACCTTCTTAGCACAGATACGCAGTATTTT	CASSYYRDLLSTDTQYF
NA	TRBV6-2/TRBV6-3	TRBJ2-5	NA	TGTGCCAGCAGTTACACCCGGGACCTAGGGGAGACCCAGTACTTC	CASSYTRDLGETQYF
few	TRBV5-1	TRBJ2-1	TRBD1	TGCGCCAGCAGCCGGACCGGGACAGGGAGCTACAATGAGCAGTTCTTC	CASSRTGTGSYNEQFF
NA	TRBV6-2/TRBV6-3	TRBJ1-5	NA	TGTGCCAGCAGTTCCCCGGGGAGCAATCAGCCCCAGCATTTT	CASSSPGSNQPQHF
many	TRBV11-2	TRBJ2-5	NA	TGTGCCAGCAGCCGGGGGCTCCAAGAGACCCAGTACTTC	CASSRGLQETQYF
few	TRBV4-3	TRBJ2-2	TRBD1	TGCGCCAGCAGCCACCCTAGGGACAGCCTCACCGGGGAGCTGTTTTTT	CASSHPRDSLTGELFF
few	TRBV9	TRBJ2-5	NA	TGTGCCAGCAGCGCCGCCTCGCGAGGACAAGAGACCCAGTACTTC	CASSAASRGQETQYF
few	TRBV6-2/TRBV6-3	TRBJ2-5	NA	TGTGCCAGCAGTTGGAGGGGGCGCGGAGAAAGGTACCAAGAGACCCAGTACTTC	CASSWRGRGERYQETQYF
NA	TRBV11-2	TRBJ2-3	TRBD2	TGTGCCAGCAGTGGCGGGGGAGTGTTCATAACAGATACGCAGTATTTT	CASSGGGVFITDTQYF
NA	TRBV28	TRBJ1-5	NA	TGTGCCAGCAGTTTTGCAGGGAGCCAGCCCCAGCATTTT	CASSFAGSQPQHF
many	TRBV6-5	TRBJ2-1	NA	TGTGCCAGCAGTCTCAGGCCCTACAATGAGCAGTTCTTC	CASSLRPYNEQFF
few	TRBV2	TRBJ2-2	TRBD2	TGTGCCAGCAGCGCCGGGACTAGCGGGGGGGCCACCGGGGAGCTGTTTTTT	CASSAGTSGGATGELFF
few	TRBV2	TRBJ2-3	NA	TGTGCCAGCAGTGATAGGCGGGGGACATACACAGATACGCAGTATTTT	CASSDRRGTYTDTQYF
NA	TRBV2	TRBJ2-1	NA	TGTGCCAGCACGGGAGGGACAGGCTACAATGAGCAGTTCTTC	CASTGGTGYNEQFF